This T cell receptor (beta chain) stems from a study of T cells expressing NK-cell markers. At the level of the study: Sorted CD3+CD56-NKG2C+, CD3+CD56+NKG2C- and CD3+CD56+NKG2C+ T cells were the source of the TCR beta repertoires. The sequencing cohort of eight donors included seven HCMV-seropositive individuals and one seronegative individual.

Findings and caveats of the study: The CD3+CD56-NKG2C+ fraction of a handful of donors was likewise dominated by these clonotypes.

Comment on this clonotype: Its target is not known.

Production of TCR beta cDNA relied on 5'RACE template switching with UMIs. TCRdb reprocessed the 5' RACE reads, with one entry per CDR3 protein and no DNA. This repertoire includes about 410,000 distinct CDR3 sequences. Sequencing was carried out using blood T cells: a sorted CD56 or NKG2C T cell subset, CD4+ or CD8+ T cells, or bulk PBMC T cells (not recorded which). This clonotype was sampled from a woman aged 50 to 60 in good health.

Here the CDR3 reads CSARSGRASVGADTQYF. The chain uses TRBV20-1 and TRBJ2-3; as DNA is missing, the TRBD2 call by TCRdb cannot be tested. CDR3 length: 17 residues. Per germline, CDR1 DFQATT and CDR2 SNEGSKA (reference sequence).